Each of the 7 T cell receptor beta chains below was sequenced from the same sample in a study of graft-versus-host responses after intestinal transplantation (dated by TCRdb to the early 2020s). Read against the paper, the sample's time point label means: cells obtained before transplantation from donor or recipient. In the mixed lymphocyte reactions, some 200,000 CFSE-labeled pre-transplant responders were plated with some 200,000 irradiated violet-dye-labeled stimulators and cultured for over 5 days. The library was made by the immunoSEQ multiplex PCR assay. The immuneACCESS repertoire file appears here via TCRdb, limited to in-frame rearrangements. These files lack a portion of the clones; in checked studies, under half of the deficit traces to unresolved V genes, and the cause of the others is not known. Present in this sample are roughly 21,000 clones, approximately 40% of which were seen just once. The biggest ten clones account for over 1.5% of the sample.

The specimen comprised alloreactive CD8+ T cells from a mixed lymphocyte reaction culture, sampled before intestinal transplant. According to the study, the label for this sample's cell subset or site signals: CFSE-low proliferating T cells sorted from roughly six-day pre-transplant mixed lymphocyte reaction (GvH or HvG direction). These receptors were taken from a human patient who received an intestinal transplant.

The J gene is TRBJ2-3, the V gene TRBV27; D is perhaps TRBD2 (5 bases). The CDR3 consists of 14 residues. Trimming shortened V by 6 bases and J by 3 bases, and 13 bases separated the two germline ends. CDR1 and CDR2 from the germline V gene are MNHEY and SMNVEV (reference sequence). The CDR3 DNA follows: TGTGCCAGCAGGGGTACGGGGATGACAGATACGCAGTATTTT. It specifies CASRGTGMTDTQYF.

V usage is TRBV5-1 and J usage is TRBJ2-5, with D unresolved. The CDR3 length is 17 residues. The germline V gene has CDR1 SGHRS and CDR2 YFSETQ. Trimming pared 0 bases from V and 0 bases from J, leaving 15 bases between. CDR3 DNA sequence: TGCGCCAGCAGCTTGGTGCACAGAGTTCGGTACCAAGAGACCCAGTACTTC. This sequence encodes CASSLVHRVRYQETQYF.

V usage is TRBV4-1 and J usage is TRBJ2-3, with D uncertain. The CDR3 sequence is 15 residues long. Trimming took 1 base from V and 2 from J, leaving 10 bases between them. Germline-derived CDR1 and CDR2 are MGHRA and YSYEKL. Here the CDR3 DNA reads TGCGCCAGCAGCCAAGTTGTTCTCCTCACAGATACGCAGTATTTT. It encodes CASSQVVLLTDTQYF.

This clone qualifies as medium-sized. This chain connects TRBV18 to TRBJ2-1; 9 bases agree with TRBD2. With 3 bases clipped from V and 7 bases from J, the junction kept 1 base outside the gene matches. There are 13 residues in the CDR3. The germline CDR1 and CDR2 sequences are KGHSH and LQKENI. The CDR3 DNA is TGTGCCAGCTCACCGCTAGCGGGAAATGAGCAGTTCTTC. It specifies CASSPLAGNEQFF.

V is TRBV5-1 and J is TRBJ1-3, with 7 positions matching TRBD1. Germline V lookup: CDR1 SGHRS, CDR2 YFSETQ. The CDR3 sequence is 16 residues long. V was pared by 4 bases and J by 0 bases, with 7 bases of the junction left unmatched. The DNA for the CDR3 is TGCGCCAGCAGCGAACAGGGGTACGGCTCTGGAAACACCATATATTTT. Amino acid sequence: CASSEQGYGSGNTIYF.

V and J are TRBV6-1 and TRBJ1-2; 7 bases are shared with TRBD1. This CDR3 region has 13 residues. From germline, CDR1 is MNHNS and CDR2 SASEGT. V lost 6 bases to trimming and J lost 2 bases; unmatched junction nucleotides: 3. CDR3 region: CASSWDSNYGYTF. CDR3 in DNA: TGTGCCAGCAGCTGGGACAGCAACTATGGCTACACCTTC.

Remarks on this clone: A junction end diverges from the germline sequence, so it may reflect a read error. The chain is built from TRBV7-7 and TRBJ2-3, with TRBD2 matching over 12 bases. CDR3 size: 16 residues. The germline gives CDR1 SSHAT, CDR2 FNYEAQ (reference sequence). CDR3 sequence (DNA): TGTGCTAGCAGCTTAGGACTAGCGGGGAGCACAGATACGCAGTATTTT. Translated: CASSLGLAGSTDTQYF.